The T cell receptor (beta chain) under discussion was sequenced for a study of shared T cell receptors in the human thymus. This table comes from immunoSEQ multiplex PCR, and its TCRdb copy is limited to in-frame clones, with some not included. The profile shows about 660,000 clones, approximately 88% of them singletons. This CDR3 region has 18 residues. CDR1 is SNHLY and CDR2 is FYNNEI in the germline V gene. Trimming at V came to 0 bases and at J to 6 bases, leaving 17 bases not matched to a gene. These same records also appear under a second study, on human thymus T cells. That publication notes: Resected material from corrective heart surgery provided the thymus tissue analysed.

V gene TRBV2 combines with J gene TRBJ2-7; 7 nucleotides agree with TRBD2. The sample taken for sequencing was thymocytes. This TCR came from a boy younger than two with a congenital heart defect. The CDR3 loop reads CASSEALRGVPRLGEQYF. The CDR3 DNA sequence: TGTGCCAGCAGTGAAGCGCTTCGGGGGGTACCCAGACTCGGCGAGCAGTACTTC.